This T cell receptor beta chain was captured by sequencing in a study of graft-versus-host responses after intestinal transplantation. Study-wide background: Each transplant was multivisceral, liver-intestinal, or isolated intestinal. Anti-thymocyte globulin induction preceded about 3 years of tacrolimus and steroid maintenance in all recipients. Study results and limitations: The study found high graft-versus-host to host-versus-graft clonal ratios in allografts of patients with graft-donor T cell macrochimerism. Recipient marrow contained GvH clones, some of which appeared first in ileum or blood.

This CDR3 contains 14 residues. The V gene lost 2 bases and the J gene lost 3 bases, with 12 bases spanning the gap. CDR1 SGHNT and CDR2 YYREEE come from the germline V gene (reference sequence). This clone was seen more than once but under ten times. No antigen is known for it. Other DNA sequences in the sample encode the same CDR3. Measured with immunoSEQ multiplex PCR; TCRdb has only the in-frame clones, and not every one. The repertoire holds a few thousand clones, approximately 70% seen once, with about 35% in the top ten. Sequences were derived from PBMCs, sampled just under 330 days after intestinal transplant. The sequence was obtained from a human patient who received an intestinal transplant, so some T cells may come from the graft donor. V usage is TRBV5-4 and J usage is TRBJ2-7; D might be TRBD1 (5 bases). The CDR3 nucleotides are TGTGCCAGCAGCTTAAGGGGCGCAGACTACGAGCAGTACTTC. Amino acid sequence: CASSLRGADYEQYF. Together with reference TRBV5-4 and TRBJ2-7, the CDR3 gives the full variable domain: ETGVTQSPTHLIKTRGQQVTLRCSSQSGHNTVSWYQQALGQGPQFIFQYYREEENGRGNFPPRFSGLQFPNYSSELNVNALELDDSALYLCASSLRGADYEQYFGPGTRLTVT.